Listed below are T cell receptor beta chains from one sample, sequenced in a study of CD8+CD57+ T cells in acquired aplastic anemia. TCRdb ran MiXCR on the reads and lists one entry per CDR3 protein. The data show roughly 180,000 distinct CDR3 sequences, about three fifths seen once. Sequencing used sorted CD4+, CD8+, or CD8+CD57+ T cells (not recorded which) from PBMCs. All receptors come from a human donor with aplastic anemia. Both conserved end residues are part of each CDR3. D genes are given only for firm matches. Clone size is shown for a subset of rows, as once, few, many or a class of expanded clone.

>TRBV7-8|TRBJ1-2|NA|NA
TGTGCCAGCAGCTTAGGAGGGGTAGTAAGCTATGGCTACACCTTC
CASSLGGVVSYGYTF
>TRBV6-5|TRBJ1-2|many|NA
TGTGCCAGCAGTTGGACAGCTAACTATGGCTACACCTTC
CASSWTANYGYTF
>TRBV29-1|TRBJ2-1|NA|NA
TGCAGCGTCGCGGGCGACAATGAGCAGTTCTTC
CSVAGDNEQFF
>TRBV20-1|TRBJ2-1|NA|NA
TGCAGCAGCGAACAGGGTATGGATGAGCAGTTCTTC
CSSEQGMDEQFF
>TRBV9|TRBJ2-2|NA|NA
TGTGCCAGCAGCGTTTCGGACATCGGCACCGGGGAGCTGTTTTTT
CASSVSDIGTGELFF
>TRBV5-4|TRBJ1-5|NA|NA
TGTGCCAGCAGCTTATACGGGGACAATCAGCCCCAGCATTTT
CASSLYGDNQPQHF
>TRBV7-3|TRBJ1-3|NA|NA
TGTGCCAGCAGCTTAACGGGGCTTCCAAACACCATATATTTT
CASSLTGLPNTIYF
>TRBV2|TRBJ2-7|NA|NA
TGTGCTTCAGCAGTGGTACCTGCCGGCGAGCAGTACTTC
CASAVVPAGEQYF
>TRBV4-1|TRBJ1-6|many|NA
TGCGCCAGCAGCCAAGGCGGGTCCCCCCTCCACTTT
CASSQGGSPLHF
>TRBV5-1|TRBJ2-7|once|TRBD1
TGCGCCAGCTCTAACAGGGGGCAAGTTTACGAGCAGTACTTC
CASSNRGQVYEQYF
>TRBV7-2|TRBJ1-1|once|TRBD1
TGTGCCAGCAGCTTAGGACAGGGGCTAATCACTGAAGCTTTCTTT
CASSLGQGLITEAFF